This TCR beta chain emerged from a study of regulatory T cells in long-lasting Graves disease. This clonotype was counted many times. Antigen: not known. Study-level points and caveats: Possibly, accuracy suffered from the small sample size.

Between the trimmed V and J ends, which lost 0 bases and 7 bases, there was a span of 7 bases. The CDR3 is 12 amino acids. The germline V gene encodes CDR1 LGHDT and CDR2 YNNKEL (reference sequence). Construction of the TCR beta libraries employed iRepertoire HTBI primers in conjunction with Arm-PCR of CDR3 regions. TCRdb processed the multiplex PCR reads anew with MiXCR; each CDR3 protein has one entry. This sample has about 400,000 distinct CDR3 sequences, with around 15% found just once. Regarding time point: newly diagnosed GD, antithyroid drugs for less than 3 months. PBMC RNA served as the TCR library source.

The chain links TRBV3-1 to TRBJ2-7; D is ambiguous. The material was peripheral blood mononuclear cells (PBMCs), obtained at new diagnosis, from a patient treated with antithyroid drugs. This sequence was found in a female donor with Graves disease. The CDR3 loop reads CASSQDWGEQYF. CDR3 bases: TGTGCCAGCAGCCAAGATTGGGGAGAGCAGTACTTC.